A selection of T cell receptor beta chains follows, all from one sample in a study of CD8+ T cells in alopecia areata. Sequencing used immunoSEQ multiplex PCR; TCRdb keeps in-frame clones, though not all of them. Among some 110,000 clones listed, approximately 59% were seen once. The specimen was CD8+ T cells sorted from blood, collected at week 4, from a patient treated with tofacitinib. These receptors originate from a human donor with alopecia areata. CDR3s leave out the opening cysteine and the closing phenylalanine or tryptophan. D genes are given only for firm matches. The listing skips clone size in some rows; elsewhere it reads once, few, many or a size class.

NA | NA | TRBV15 | ATSREVTVWHGEKLF
NA | TRBD1 | TRBV27 | ASSSFRQNRGVNTGELF
once | NA | TRBV9 | ASSVVPGEPQH
NA | NA | TRBV16 | ASSQSGTDTQY
NA | TRBD1 | TRBV28 | ASSPDRAPGTQY
NA | NA | TRBV25-1 | ASIEQGLTGELF
NA | NA | TRBV7-9 | ASFPGLKGYT
NA | NA | TRBV30 | AWTLGETQY
NA | NA | TRBV27 | ASSYGLNYGYT
few | TRBD1 | TRBV29-1 | SVPSLGQGLMGEAF
NA | NA | TRBV27 | ASSLHPASGNQPQH
NA | TRBD2 | TRBV29-1 | SAYTSAGELF
NA | NA | TRBV19 | ASSHPSSGNTIY
few | NA | TRBV29-1 | SVEDGWDYGYT
NA | TRBD1 | TRBV5-6 | ASSLEGADGYT
few | TRBD1 | TRBV29-1 | SVAGTGYSYEQY
NA | TRBD1 | TRBV5-6 | ASSDRGLEQY
NA | NA | TRBV7-9 | ASSHSRAANTGELF
NA | NA | TRBV29-1 | SVDGTTTFETDTQY
NA | NA | TRBV7-3 | ASSLGLNEQF
NA | TRBD1 | TRBV4-1 | ASSQLGQPNTGELF
NA | NA | TRBV6-6 | AIAFSRLETQY
few | NA | TRBV7-2 | ASSLTSGHEQF
NA | NA | TRBV6-4 | ASSDSASGANVLT
NA | NA | TRBV30 | AWDPFQGQGYT
NA | NA | TRBV25-1 | ASSEYGTYEQY
NA | TRBD1 | TRBV29-1 | SVEDWDRVYNEQF
NA | NA | TRBV12-5 | ASGLVHIHYGYT
few | NA | TRBV29-1 | SVERRGPAQY
once | NA | TRBV27 | ASSRAGGEWGYT
NA | NA | TRBV19 | ASIGTRGAYNSPLH
NA | NA | TRBV2 | ASSVLGKRLAF
once | NA | TRBV27 | ASSFGGNQPQH
NA | TRBD1 | TRBV29-1 | SVEAGQGGTEAF
NA | NA | TRBV7-8 | ASSLGSRGGQPQH
NA | NA | TRBV23-1 | ASSQSTRTSNQPQH
NA | NA | TRBV25-1 | ASSEWGLNYGYT
few | NA | TRBV29-1 | SVSARDNYEQY
once | TRBD2 | TRBV4-2 | ASSLEWTSTPHTQY
NA | TRBD1 | TRBV5-1 | ASSLTLLGQGTGELF
few | NA | TRBV5-1 | ASSLAQKAF
NA | NA | TRBV4-3 | ASSQDRDLADTQY
NA | TRBD1 | TRBV27 | ASSPGTGDFYGYT
NA | NA | TRBV29-1 | SVEERPGTPSTEAF
NA | TRBD1 | TRBV4-2 | ASSQLTGDGTEAF
NA | NA | TRBV29-1 | SVEGEAF
few | NA | TRBV5-6 | ASSLAGGSLETQY
NA | TRBD2 | TRBV9 | ASSVAGLGNEQF
NA | NA | TRBV30 | AWSRSYEQY
NA | NA | TRBV29-1 | SVSLATDSQETQY
NA | NA | TRBV7-9 | ASSPEAIYEQY
NA | NA | TRBV7-8 | ASNAGQAGYEQY
NA | TRBD2 | TRBV7-6 | ASSPTSGGSGETQY
NA | NA | TRBV12-5 | ASGLVLVLGSYEQY
NA | NA | TRBV7-9 | ASSPDSSLLGTQY
NA | NA | TRBV11-2 | ASSLGEETQY
NA | NA | TRBV29-1 | SVEDPAGPYNEQF
NA | NA | TRBV29-1 | SAGNREEDAEAF